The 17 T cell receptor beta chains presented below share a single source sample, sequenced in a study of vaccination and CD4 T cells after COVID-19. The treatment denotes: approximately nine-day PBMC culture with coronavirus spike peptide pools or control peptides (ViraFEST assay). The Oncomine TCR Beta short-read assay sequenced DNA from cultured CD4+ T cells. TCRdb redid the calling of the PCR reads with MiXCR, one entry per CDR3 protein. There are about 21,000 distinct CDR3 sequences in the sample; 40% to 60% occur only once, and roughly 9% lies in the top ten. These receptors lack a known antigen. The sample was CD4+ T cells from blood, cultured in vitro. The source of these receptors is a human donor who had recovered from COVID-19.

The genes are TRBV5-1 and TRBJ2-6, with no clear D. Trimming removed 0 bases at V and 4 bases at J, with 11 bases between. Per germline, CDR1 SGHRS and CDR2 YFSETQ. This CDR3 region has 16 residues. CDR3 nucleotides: TGCGCCAGCAGCTTGGCAGGTTCTACCGGGGCCAACGTCCTGACTTTC. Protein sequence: CASSLAGSTGANVLTF. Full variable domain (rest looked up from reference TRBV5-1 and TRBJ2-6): KAGVTQTPRYLIKTRGQQVTLSCSPISGHRSVSWYQQTPGQGLQFLFEYFSETQRNKGNFPGRFSGRQFSNSRSEMNVSTLELGDSALYLCASSLAGSTGANVLTFGAGSRLTVL.

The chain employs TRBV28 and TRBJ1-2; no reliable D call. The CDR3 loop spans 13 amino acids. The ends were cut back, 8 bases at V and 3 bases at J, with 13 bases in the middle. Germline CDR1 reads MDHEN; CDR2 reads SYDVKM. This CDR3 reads CASRLPRDYGYTF. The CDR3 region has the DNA TGTGCCAGCCGACTCCCACGGGACTATGGCTACACCTTC.

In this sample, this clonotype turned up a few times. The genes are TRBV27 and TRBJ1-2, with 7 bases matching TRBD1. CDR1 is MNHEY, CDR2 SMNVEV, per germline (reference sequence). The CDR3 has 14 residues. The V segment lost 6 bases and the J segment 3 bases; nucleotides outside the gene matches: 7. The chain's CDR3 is CASRPDRAYYGYTF. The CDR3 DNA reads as TGTGCCAGCAGACCCGACAGGGCGTACTATGGCTACACCTTC.

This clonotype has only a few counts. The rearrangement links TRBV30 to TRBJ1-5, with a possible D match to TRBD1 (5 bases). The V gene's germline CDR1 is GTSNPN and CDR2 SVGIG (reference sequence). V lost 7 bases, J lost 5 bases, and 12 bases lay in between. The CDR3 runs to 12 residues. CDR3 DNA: TGTGCCTTAAATCAGGGCGATCAGCCCCAGCATTTT. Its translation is CALNQGDQPQHF.

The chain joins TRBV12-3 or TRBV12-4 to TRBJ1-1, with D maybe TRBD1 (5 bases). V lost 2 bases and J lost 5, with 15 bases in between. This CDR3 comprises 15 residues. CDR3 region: CASSLFGGKGTEAFF. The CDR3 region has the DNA TGTGCCAGCAGTTTATTCGGGGGGAAAGGTACTGAAGCTTTCTTT.

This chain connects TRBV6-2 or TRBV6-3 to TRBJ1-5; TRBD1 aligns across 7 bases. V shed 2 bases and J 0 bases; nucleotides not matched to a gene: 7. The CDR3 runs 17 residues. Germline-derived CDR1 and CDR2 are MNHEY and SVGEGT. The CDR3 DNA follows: TGTGCCAGCAGTTACGCCCGGGGACAGACTAGCAATCAGCCCCAGCATTTT. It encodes CASSYARGQTSNQPQHF.

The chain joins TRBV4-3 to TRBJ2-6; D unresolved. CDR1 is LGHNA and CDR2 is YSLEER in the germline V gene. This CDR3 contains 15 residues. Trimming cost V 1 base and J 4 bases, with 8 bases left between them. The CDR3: CASSQGSSGANVLTF. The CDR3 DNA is TGCGCCAGCAGCCAAGGGAGCTCCGGGGCCAACGTCCTGACTTTC.

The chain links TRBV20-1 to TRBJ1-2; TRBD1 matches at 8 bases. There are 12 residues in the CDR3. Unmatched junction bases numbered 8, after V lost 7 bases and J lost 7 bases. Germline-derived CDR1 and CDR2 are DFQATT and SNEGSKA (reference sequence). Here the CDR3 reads CSGAQGAGGYTF. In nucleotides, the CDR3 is TGCAGTGGAGCGCAGGGGGCAGGTGGCTACACCTTC.

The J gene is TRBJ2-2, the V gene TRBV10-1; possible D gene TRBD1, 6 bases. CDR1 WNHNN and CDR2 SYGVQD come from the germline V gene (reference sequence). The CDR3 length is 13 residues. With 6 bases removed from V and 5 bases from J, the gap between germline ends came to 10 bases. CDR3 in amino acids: CASRPDRTGELFF. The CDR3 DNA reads TGCGCCAGCAGGCCGGACAGAACCGGGGAGCTGTTTTTT.

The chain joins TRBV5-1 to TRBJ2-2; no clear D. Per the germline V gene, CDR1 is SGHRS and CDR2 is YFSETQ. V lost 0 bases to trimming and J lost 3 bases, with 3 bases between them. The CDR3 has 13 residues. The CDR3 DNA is TGCGCCAGCAGCTTGGCCCACACCGGGGAGCTGTTTTTT. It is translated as CASSLAHTGELFF.

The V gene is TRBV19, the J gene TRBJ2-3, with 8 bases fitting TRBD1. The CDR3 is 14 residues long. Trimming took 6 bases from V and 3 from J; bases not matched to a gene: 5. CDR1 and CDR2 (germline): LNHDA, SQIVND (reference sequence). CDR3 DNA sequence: TGTGCCAGTAGGAAGACAGGGGTTACAGATACGCAGTATTTT. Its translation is CASRKTGVTDTQYF.

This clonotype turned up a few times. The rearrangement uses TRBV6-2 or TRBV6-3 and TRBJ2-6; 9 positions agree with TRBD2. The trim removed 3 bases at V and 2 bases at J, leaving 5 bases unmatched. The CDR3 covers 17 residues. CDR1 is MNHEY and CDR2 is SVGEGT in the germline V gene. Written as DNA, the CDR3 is TGTGCCAGCAGTTATTTAGCGGGAGAAGCTGGGGCCAACGTCCTGACTTTC. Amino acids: CASSYLAGEAGANVLTF.

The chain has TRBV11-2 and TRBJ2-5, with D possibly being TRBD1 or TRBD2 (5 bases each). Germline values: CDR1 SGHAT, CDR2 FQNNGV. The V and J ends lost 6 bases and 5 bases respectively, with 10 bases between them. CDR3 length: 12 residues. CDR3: CASRGTGETQYF. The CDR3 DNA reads TGTGCCAGCAGGGGGACGGGGGAGACCCAGTACTTC. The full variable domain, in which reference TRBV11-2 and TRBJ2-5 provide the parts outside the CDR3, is EAGVAQSPRYKIIEKRQSVAFWCNPISGHATLYWYQQILGQGPKLLIQFQNNGVVDDSQLPKDRFSAERLKGVDSTLKIQPAKLEDSAVYLCASRGTGETQYFGPGTRLLVL.

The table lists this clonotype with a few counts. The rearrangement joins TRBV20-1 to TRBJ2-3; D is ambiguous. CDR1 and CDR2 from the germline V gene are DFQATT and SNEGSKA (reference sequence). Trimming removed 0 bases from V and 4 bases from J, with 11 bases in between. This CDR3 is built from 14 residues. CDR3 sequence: CSARDRRRADTQYF. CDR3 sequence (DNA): TGCAGTGCTAGAGATAGGCGTAGAGCAGATACGCAGTATTTT.

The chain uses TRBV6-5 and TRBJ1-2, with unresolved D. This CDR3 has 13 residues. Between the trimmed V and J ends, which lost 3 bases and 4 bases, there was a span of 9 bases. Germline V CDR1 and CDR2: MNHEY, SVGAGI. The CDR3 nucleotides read TGTGCCAGCAGTTATGGGCAGGCCTATGGCTACACCTTC. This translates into CASSYGQAYGYTF.

The chain's CDR3 is CASSKGAGNQPQHF. The CDR3, as DNA: TGTGCCAGCAGTAAGGGGGCAGGCAATCAGCCCCAGCATTTT. V is TRBV12-3 or TRBV12-4 and J is TRBJ1-5; 7 bases map to TRBD1. The ends lost 5 bases at V and 2 bases at J; junction bases unmatched: 3. The CDR3 contains 14 residues.

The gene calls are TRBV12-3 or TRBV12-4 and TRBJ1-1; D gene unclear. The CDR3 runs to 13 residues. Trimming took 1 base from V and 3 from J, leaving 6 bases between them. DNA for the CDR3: TGTGCCAGCAGTTTAGTGGGGTACACTGAAGCTTTCTTT. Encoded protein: CASSLVGYTEAFF.